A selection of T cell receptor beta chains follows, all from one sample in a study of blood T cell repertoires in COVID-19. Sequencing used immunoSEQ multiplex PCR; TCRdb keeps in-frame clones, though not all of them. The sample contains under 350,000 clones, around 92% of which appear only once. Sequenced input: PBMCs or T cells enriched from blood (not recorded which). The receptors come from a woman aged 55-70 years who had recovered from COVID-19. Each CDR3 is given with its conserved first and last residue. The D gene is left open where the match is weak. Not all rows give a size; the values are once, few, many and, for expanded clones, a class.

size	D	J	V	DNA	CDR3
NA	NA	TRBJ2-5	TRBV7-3	TGTGCCAGCAGCCTTATTTCGGGGGGCGCGGCAGAGACCCAGTACTTC	CASSLISGGAAETQYF
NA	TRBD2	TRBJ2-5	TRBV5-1	TGCGCCAGCAGCTTCGGTAGCGGGGGGTTAGAGACCCAGTACTTC	CASSFGSGGLETQYF
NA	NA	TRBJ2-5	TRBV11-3	TGTGCCAGCAGCTTAGCTGGAGGGCGGGAAGAGACCCAGTACTTC	CASSLAGGREETQYF
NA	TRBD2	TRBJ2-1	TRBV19	TGTGCCAGTAGTAGTAGCGGGAGCTCCTACAATGAGCAGTTCTTC	CASSSSGSSYNEQFF
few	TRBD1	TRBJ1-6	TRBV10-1	TGCGCCAGCAAGACCCGGACAGGGCATTCACCCCTCCACTTT	CASKTRTGHSPLHF
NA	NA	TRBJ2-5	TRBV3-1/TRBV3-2	TGTGCCAGCAGCCAAGATCTGGGGGGAGGAGAGACCCAGTACTTC	CASSQDLGGGETQYF
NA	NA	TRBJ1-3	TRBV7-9	TGTGCCAGCAGCTCCTTTTCGGGGTTGCACGGAAACACCATATATTTT	CASSSFSGLHGNTIYF
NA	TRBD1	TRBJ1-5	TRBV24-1	TGTGCCACCAGTAAAGGACAGGGCTATGATCAGCCCCAGCATTTT	CATSKGQGYDQPQHF
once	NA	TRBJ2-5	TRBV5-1	TGCGCCAGCAGCTTGGCCACTAGCAAAGAGACCCAGTACTTC	CASSLATSKETQYF
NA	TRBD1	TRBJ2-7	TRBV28	TGTGCCAGCAGTACCACAGGGGGCGTTTACGAGCAGTACTTC	CASSTTGGVYEQYF
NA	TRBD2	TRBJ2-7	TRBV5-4	TGTGCCAGCAGCACTAGCGATAGCTCCTACGAGCAGTACTTC	CASSTSDSSYEQYF
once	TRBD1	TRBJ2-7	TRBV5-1	TGCGCCAGCAGCACCGCTCCGACAGGGGCGACCTACGAGCAGTACTTC	CASSTAPTGATYEQYF
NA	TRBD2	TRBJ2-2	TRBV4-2	TGTGCCAGCAGCTTGGCGAGCGGGGGGGGCACCGGGGAGCTGTTTTTT	CASSLASGGGTGELFF
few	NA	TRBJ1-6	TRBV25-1	TGTGCCAGCAGTAACTCCGGCGGACCCCTCCACTTT	CASSNSGGPLHF